Below, 15 T cell receptor beta chains from the same sample are listed, as sequenced in a study of breast tumors, draining lymph nodes, adjacent tissues. Breast cancer patients provided tissue from their axillary draining lymph nodes. TCRdb recomputed calls from the multiplex PCR reads with MiXCR, one row per CDR3 protein. This sample has about 80,000 distinct CDR3 sequences, with roughly 19% found just once. The sequenced sample was axillary lymph node tissue. Receptors originate from a female donor with breast cancer. Some clones in this sample may be carry-over from other donors' samples.

The chain joins TRBV7-8 to TRBJ2-7; D not resolved. Germline V lookup: CDR1 SGHVS, CDR2 FQNEAQ. The CDR3 is 14 amino acids. V shed 2 bases and J shed 6 bases, with 14 bases lying between them. The CDR3 protein is CASSLFRPPTEQYF. The CDR3 DNA is TGTGCCAGCAGCTTATTCAGGCCACCCACCGAGCAGTACTTC.

This clonotype was seen ten or more times. This chain links TRBV25-1 with TRBJ2-1, with TRBD1 as a possible D gene (5 bases). V gave up 6 bases and J gave up 6 bases, with 18 bases separating them. Germline CDR1 reads MGHDK; CDR2 reads SYGVNS. The CDR3 runs to 15 residues. This chain's CDR3 is CASSRASRAFNEQFF. The CDR3 DNA is TGTGCCAGCAGCCGCGCAAGCAGGGCCTTCAATGAGCAGTTCTTC.

This clonotype came up a few times. The chain recombines TRBV30 with TRBJ1-2, with TRBD1 as a possible D gene (6 bases). Germline-derived CDR1 and CDR2 are GTSNPN and SVGIG (reference sequence). Trimming removed 6 bases at V and 4 bases at J, with 21 bases between. The CDR3 contains 15 residues. CDR3 nucleotide sequence: TGTGCCTGCGACGAGAATACAGGGCGCCTCTATGGCTACACCTTC. As protein: CACDENTGRLYGYTF.

This clonotype was seen repeatedly, ten times or more. The rearrangement links TRBV20-1 to TRBJ2-7, with 13 positions matching TRBD2. The CDR3 spans 13 residues. V gave up 6 bases and J gave up 6 bases; unmatched junction bases: 5. CDR1 is DFQATT, CDR2 SNEGSKA, per germline (reference sequence). The DNA of the CDR3 is TGCAGTGCACCTGGACTAGCGGGAGTCGAGCAGTACTTC. This encodes CSAPGLAGVEQYF.

For this clonotype: A read error is possible here, since a much larger clone lies one base away. This chain joins TRBV5-1 and TRBJ2-7; D is perhaps TRBD1 or TRBD2 (7 bases each). Germline V gene lookup returns CDR1 SGHRS and CDR2 YFSETQ. V was pared by 7 bases and J by 2 bases, with 16 bases between. The CDR3 is 14 amino acids. In nucleotides, the CDR3 is TGCGCCAGCGGCTCAGGGGGGGGCACCTACGAGCAGTACTTC. Its protein product is CASGSGGGTYEQYF.

This clonotype has at least ten counts. This chain links TRBV9 with TRBJ2-1; 9 positions agree with TRBD1. Germline CDR1 is SGDLS and CDR2 is YYNGEE. V shed 0 bases and J 8 bases; nucleotides not matched to a gene: 12. This CDR3 is built from 17 residues. The CDR3 region is CASSVDPHPDRGDEQFF. As DNA, the CDR3 is TGTGCCAGCAGCGTAGATCCCCACCCGGACAGGGGCGATGAGCAGTTCTTC.

Ten or more counts support this clonotype. This sequence joins TRBV5-1 and TRBJ2-2; 9 nucleotides align to TRBD2. V was pared by 4 bases and J by 4 bases, with 8 bases of the junction left unmatched. Germline V lookup: CDR1 SGHRS, CDR2 YFSETQ. The CDR3 runs to 16 residues. The CDR3: CASSLIAGAVTGELFF. The CDR3, as DNA: TGCGCCAGCAGCCTGATAGCGGGAGCGGTCACCGGGGAGCTGTTTTTT.

At least ten counts were recorded for this clonotype. The DNA of the CDR3 is TGTGCCAGCAGTCAGGGGGGGGGGGCCAACGTCCTGACTTTC. Its protein is CASSQGGGANVLTF. This chain links TRBV6-2 or TRBV6-3 with TRBJ2-6; D possibly uses TRBD1 or TRBD2 (7 bases each). The CDR3 has 14 amino acids. V was cut by 5 bases and J by 4 bases, with 9 bases left in between. Germline values: CDR1 MNHEY, CDR2 SVGEGT.

Worth noting for this clonotype: This may arise from a read error, as a much more abundant clone is one base away. The J gene is TRBJ2-5, the V gene TRBV6-1; D possibly corresponds to TRBD2 (6 bases). This CDR3 is 13 amino acids long. V was cut by 2 bases and J by 3 bases, with 7 bases left in between. Germline V gene data show CDR1 as MNHNS and CDR2 as SASEGT. The CDR3 is CASSERREETQYF. The DNA for the CDR3 is TGTGCCAGCAGTGAACGGAGGGAAGAGACCCAGTACTTC.

The table lists this clonotype with many counts. The V gene is TRBV3-1, the J gene TRBJ1-2, with D unresolved. V was clipped by 3 bases and J by 2 bases, with 4 bases between them. The germline CDR1 and CDR2 sequences are LGHDT and YNNKEL (reference sequence). The CDR3 covers 12 residues. The CDR3 reads CASSQGNYGYTF. CDR3 DNA: TGTGCCAGCAGCCAGGGCAACTATGGCTACACCTTC.

At least ten counts were recorded for this clonotype. Written as DNA, the CDR3 is TGCAGTGCTACTGGGACTAGCGGGGTGTGGGATACGCAGTATTTT. Its translation is CSATGTSGVWDTQYF. The V gene is TRBV20-1, the J gene TRBJ2-3, with TRBD2 matching over 13 bases. V shed 4 bases and J 6 bases; nucleotides not matched to a gene: 7. In germline, CDR1 is DFQATT, CDR2 SNEGSKA (reference sequence). The CDR3 has 15 residues.

There are a few counts of this clonotype. A much larger clonotype is one base distant, so this may be a read error. This chain joins TRBV9 and TRBJ1-2; 8 bases are shared with TRBD1. This CDR3 has 15 amino acids. The trim removed 1 base at V and 4 bases at J, leaving 6 bases unmatched. The germline gives CDR1 SGDLS, CDR2 YYNGEE. The DNA for the CDR3 is TGTGCCAGCAGCGTACAGGGGGCGCCCAGCTATGGCTACACCTTC. Encoded protein: CASSVQGAPSYGYTF. Supplemented by reference TRBV9 and TRBJ1-2, the full variable domain reads DSGVTQTPKHLITATGQRVTLRCSPRSGDLSVYWYQQSLDQGLQFLIQYYNGEERAKGNILERFSAQQFPDLHSELNLSSLELGDSALYFCASSVQGAPSYGYTFGSGTRLTVV.

This clonotype was observed many times. The chain couples TRBV20-1 to TRBJ2-1; a weak D match, TRBD2 (6 bases). Germline CDR1 DFQATT, CDR2 SNEGSKA (reference sequence). This CDR3 is built from 15 residues. The germline V and J ends were trimmed by 0 bases and 9 bases, with 18 bases remaining between them. The CDR3 protein is CSARDHGGVGIEQFF. The CDR3 DNA reads TGCAGTGCTAGAGATCACGGGGGAGTGGGGATTGAGCAGTTCTTC.

This clonotype was detected many times. The chain combines TRBV9 with TRBJ2-7; 8 nucleotides match TRBD1. The CDR3 has 15 amino acids. J gave up 7 bases and V 4 bases, and 13 bases lay outside the gene matches. In germline, CDR1 is SGDLS, CDR2 YYNGEE. The CDR3 sequence is CASSPMGQADWEQYF. The CDR3 nucleotides are TGTGCCAGCAGCCCGATGGGACAGGCCGACTGGGAGCAGTACTTC.

Many counts were recorded for this clonotype. The V gene is TRBV9, the J gene TRBJ2-2; the match to TRBD2 covers 8 bases. Per the germline V gene, CDR1 is SGDLS and CDR2 is YYNGEE. This CDR3 region has 19 residues. Unmatched junction bases numbered 13, after V lost 3 bases and J lost 0 bases. CDR3 DNA sequence: TGTGCCAGCAGCGAATACTTTTCCGGGACTAGGGCGAACACCGGGGAGCTGTTTTTT. Protein product: CASSEYFSGTRANTGELFF.